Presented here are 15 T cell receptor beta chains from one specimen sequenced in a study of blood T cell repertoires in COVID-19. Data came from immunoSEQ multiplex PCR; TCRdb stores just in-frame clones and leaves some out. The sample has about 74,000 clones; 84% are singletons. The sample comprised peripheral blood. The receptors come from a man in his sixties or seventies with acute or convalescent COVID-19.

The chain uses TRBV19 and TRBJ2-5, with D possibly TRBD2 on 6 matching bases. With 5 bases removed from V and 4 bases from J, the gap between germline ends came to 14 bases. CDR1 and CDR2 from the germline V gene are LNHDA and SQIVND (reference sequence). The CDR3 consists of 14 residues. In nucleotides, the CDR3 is TGTGCCAGTAGTCCCCCTACCGGGGGAGAGACCCAGTACTTC. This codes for CASSPPTGGETQYF.

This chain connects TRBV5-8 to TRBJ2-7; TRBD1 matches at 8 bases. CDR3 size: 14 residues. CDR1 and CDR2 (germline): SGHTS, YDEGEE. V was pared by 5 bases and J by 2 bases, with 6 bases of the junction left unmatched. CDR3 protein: CASRTSGGPYEQYF. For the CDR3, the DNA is TGTGCCAGCAGGACTTCAGGGGGCCCCTACGAGCAGTACTTC.

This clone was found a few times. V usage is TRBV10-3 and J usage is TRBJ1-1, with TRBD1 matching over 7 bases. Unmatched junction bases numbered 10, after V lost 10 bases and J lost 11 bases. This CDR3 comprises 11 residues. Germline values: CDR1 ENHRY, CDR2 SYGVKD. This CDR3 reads CASGTDLRAFF. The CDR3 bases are TGTGCCAGCGGGACAGATCTTCGGGCTTTCTTT.

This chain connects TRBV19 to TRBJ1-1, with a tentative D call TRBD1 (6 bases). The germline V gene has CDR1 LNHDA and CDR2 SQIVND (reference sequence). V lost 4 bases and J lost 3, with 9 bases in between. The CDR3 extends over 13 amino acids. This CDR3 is CASSTYRDTEAFF. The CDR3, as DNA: TGTGCCAGTAGTACTTACAGGGACACTGAAGCTTTCTTT. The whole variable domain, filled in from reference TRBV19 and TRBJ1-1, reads DGGITQSPKYLFRKEGQNVTLSCEQNLNHDAMYWYRQDPGQGLRLIYYSQIVNDFQKGDIAEGYSVSREKKESFPLTVTSAQKNPTAFYLCASSTYRDTEAFFGQGTRLTVV.

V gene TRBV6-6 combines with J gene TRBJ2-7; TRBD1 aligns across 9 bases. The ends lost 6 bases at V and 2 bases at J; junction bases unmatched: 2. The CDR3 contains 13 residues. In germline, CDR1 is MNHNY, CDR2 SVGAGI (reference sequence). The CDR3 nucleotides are TGTGCCAGCAGGGGACAGGGAACCTACGAGCAGTACTTC. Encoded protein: CASRGQGTYEQYF.

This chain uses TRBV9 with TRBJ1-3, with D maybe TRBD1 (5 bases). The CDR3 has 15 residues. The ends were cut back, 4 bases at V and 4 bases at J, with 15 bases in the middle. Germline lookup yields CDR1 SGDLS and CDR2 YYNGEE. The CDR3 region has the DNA TGTGCCAGCAGCCGTTTCAGGGCTGAAGGAAACACCATATATTTT. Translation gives CASSRFRAEGNTIYF. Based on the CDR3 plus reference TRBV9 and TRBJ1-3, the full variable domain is DSGVTQTPKHLITATGQRVTLRCSPRSGDLSVYWYQQSLDQGLQFLIQYYNGEERAKGNILERFSAQQFPDLHSELNLSSLELGDSALYFCASSRFRAEGNTIYFGEGSWLTVV.

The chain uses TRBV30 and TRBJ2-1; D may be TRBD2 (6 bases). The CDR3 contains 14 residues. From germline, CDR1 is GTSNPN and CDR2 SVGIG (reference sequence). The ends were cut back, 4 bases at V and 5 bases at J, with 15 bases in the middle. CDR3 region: CAWNLGTPHNEQFF. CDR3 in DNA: TGTGCCTGGAACCTTGGGACTCCCCACAATGAGCAGTTCTTC.

CDR3 sequence: CASSRGTGAGNEQFF. DNA for the CDR3: TGTGCCAGCAGCCGCGGGACAGGGGCTGGGAATGAGCAGTTCTTC. The chain employs TRBV6-2 or TRBV6-3 and TRBJ2-1, with 10 bases that match TRBD1. This CDR3 has 15 residues. Trimming cost V 6 bases and J 7 bases; bases outside gene matches: 9. Germline V gene lookup returns CDR1 MNHEY and CDR2 SVGEGT.

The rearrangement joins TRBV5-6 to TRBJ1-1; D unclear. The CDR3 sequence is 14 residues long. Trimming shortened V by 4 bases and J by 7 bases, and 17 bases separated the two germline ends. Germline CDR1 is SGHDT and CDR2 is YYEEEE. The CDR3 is CASSLGLSRSEAFF. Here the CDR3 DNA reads TGTGCCAGCAGCCTTGGACTCTCAAGGAGTGAAGCTTTCTTT.

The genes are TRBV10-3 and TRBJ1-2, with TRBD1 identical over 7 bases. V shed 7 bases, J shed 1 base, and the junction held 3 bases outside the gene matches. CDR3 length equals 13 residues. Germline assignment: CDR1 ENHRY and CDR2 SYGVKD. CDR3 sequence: CAINRDSNYGYTF. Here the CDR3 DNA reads TGTGCCATCAACCGGGACAGTAACTATGGCTACACCTTC.

CDR3 bases: TGTGCCAGTACTGCAGGGGGTGTAAACACTGAAGCTTTCTTT. This sequence encodes CASTAGGVNTEAFF. The rearrangement joins TRBV19 to TRBJ1-1, with 7 bases identical to TRBD1. Trimming took 7 bases from V and 2 from J; bases not matched to a gene: 7. Germline V gene sequence: CDR1 LNHDA, CDR2 SQIVND (reference sequence). The CDR3 covers 14 residues.

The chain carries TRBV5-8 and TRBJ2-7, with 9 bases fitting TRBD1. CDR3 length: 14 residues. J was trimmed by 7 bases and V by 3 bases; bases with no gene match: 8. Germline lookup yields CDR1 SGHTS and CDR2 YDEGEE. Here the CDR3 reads CASSSGTGFGEQYF. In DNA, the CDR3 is TGTGCCAGCAGCTCCGGGACAGGGTTTGGAGAGCAGTACTTC.

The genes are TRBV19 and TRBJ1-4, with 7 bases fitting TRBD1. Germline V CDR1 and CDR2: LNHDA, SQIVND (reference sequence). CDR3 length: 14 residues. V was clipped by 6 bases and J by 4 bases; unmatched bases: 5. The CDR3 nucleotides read TGTGCCAGTAGCAGGGACAGCTATAATGAAAAACTGTTTTTT. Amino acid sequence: CASSRDSYNEKLFF.

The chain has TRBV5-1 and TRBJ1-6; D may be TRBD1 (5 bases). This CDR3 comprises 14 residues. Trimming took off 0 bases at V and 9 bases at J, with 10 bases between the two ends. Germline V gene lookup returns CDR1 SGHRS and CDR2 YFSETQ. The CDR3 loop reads CASSLGGGGSPLHF. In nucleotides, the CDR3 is TGCGCCAGCAGCTTGGGCGGGGGTGGTTCACCCCTCCACTTT.

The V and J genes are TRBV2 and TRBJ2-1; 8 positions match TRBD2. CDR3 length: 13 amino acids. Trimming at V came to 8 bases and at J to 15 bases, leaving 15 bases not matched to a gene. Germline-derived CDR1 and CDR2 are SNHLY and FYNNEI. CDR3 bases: TGTGCCAGCCAAGCGGGAGAGGGGTGGTGGGGGTTCTTC. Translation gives CASQAGEGWWGFF.